The clone carrying this T cell receptor (beta chain) was recorded at least ten times. This record belongs to a study of T cells in Graves' hyperthyroidism and ophthalmopathy. The CDR3 sequence is 15 residues long. With 3 bases removed from V and 5 bases from J, the gap between germline ends came to 17 bases. CDR1 is SGDLS and CDR2 is YYNGEE in the germline V gene. Clinical Activity Scores of at least 3, NOSPECS grades of at least 4 and durations under 3 months characterized ophthalmopathy patients. Amplification of TCR beta CDR3 regions used RNA as the template. First-round RT-PCR with HTBI primers amplified the TCR CDR3 region. TCRdb re-derived calls from the multiplex PCR reads in MiXCR, one entry per CDR3 protein. This table holds more than 300,000 distinct CDR3 sequences, around 20% found once.

This receptor was taken from a man in his late teens or twenties with Graves' ophthalmopathy. J is TRBJ2-5 and V is TRBV9; the D gene is possibly TRBD2 (6 bases). The source material was blood. CDR3 in DNA: TGTGCCAGCAGCGAACTAGCCCTGGAAGTGGAGACCCAGTACTTC. It specifies CASSELALEVETQYF. Full variable domain (outside the CDR3, taken from reference TRBV9 and TRBJ2-5): DSGVTQTPKHLITATGQRVTLRCSPRSGDLSVYWYQQSLDQGLQFLIQYYNGEERAKGNILERFSAQQFPDLHSELNLSSLELGDSALYFCASSELALEVETQYFGPGTRLLVL.